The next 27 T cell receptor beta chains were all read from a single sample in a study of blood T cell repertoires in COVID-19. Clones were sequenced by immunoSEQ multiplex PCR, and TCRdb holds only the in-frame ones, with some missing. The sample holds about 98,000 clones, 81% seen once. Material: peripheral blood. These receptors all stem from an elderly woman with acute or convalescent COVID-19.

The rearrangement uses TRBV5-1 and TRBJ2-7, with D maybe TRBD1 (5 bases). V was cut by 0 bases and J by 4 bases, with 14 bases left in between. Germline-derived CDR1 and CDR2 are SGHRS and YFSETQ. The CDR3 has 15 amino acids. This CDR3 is CASSLAASGLYEQYF. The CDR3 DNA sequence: TGCGCCAGCAGCTTGGCCGCGTCAGGGTTGTACGAGCAGTACTTC.

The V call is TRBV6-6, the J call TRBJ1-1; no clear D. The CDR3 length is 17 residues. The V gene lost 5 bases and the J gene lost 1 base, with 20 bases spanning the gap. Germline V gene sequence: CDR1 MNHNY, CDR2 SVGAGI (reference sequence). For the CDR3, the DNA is TGTGCCAGCAGTCCCTCCGGGTACGCTATCCCGAACACTGAAGCTTTCTTT. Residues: CASSPSGYAIPNTEAFF.

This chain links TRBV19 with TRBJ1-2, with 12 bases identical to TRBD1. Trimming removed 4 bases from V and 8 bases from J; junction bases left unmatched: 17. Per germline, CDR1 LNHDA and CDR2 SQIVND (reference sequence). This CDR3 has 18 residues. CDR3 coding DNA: TGTGCCAGTAGTACTTCCGGGACAGGGGGCATCAGCGGGGACGGCTACACCTTC. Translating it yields CASSTSGTGGISGDGYTF.

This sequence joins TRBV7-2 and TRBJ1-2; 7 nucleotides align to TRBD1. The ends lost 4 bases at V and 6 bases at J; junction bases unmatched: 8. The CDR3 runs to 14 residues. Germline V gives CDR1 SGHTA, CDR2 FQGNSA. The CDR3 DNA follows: TGTGCCAGCAGCTCCGATTACAGGGGACATGGCTACACCTTC. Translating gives CASSSDYRGHGYTF. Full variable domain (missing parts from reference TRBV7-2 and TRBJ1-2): GAGVSQSPSNKVTEKGKDVELRCDPISGHTALYWYRQSLGQGLEFLIYFQGNSAPDKSGLPSDRFSAERTGGSVSTLTIQRTQQEDSAVYLCASSSDYRGHGYTFGSGTRLTVV.

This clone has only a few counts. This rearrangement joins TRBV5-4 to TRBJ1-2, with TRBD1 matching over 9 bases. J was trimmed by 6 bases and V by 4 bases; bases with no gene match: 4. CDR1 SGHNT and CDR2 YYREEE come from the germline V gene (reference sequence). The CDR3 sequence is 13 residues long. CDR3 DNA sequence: TGTGCCAGCAGCACGGGACAGGGACATGGCTACACCTTC. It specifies CASSTGQGHGYTF.

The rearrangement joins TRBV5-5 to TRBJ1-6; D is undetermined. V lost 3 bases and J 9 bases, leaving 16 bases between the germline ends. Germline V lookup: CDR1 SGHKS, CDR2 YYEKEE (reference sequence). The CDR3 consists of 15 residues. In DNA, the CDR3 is TGTGCCAGCAGCTCCGGTGGAGCCCCCACTTCACCCCTCCACTTT. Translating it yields CASSSGGAPTSPLHF.

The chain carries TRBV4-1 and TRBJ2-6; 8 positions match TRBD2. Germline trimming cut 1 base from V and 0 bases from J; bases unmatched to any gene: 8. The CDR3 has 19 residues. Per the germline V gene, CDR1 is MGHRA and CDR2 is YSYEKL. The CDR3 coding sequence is TGCGCCAGCAGCCAAGGCCGGGGGGGTTACGTCTCTGGGGCCAACGTCCTGACTTTC. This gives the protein CASSQGRGGYVSGANVLTF.

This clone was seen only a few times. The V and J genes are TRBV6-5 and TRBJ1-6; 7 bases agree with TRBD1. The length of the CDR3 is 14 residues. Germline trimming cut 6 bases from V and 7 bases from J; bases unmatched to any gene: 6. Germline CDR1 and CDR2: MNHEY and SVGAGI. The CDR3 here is CASRAGGQNSPLHF. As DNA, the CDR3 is TGTGCCAGCAGAGCCGGGGGACAGAATTCACCCCTCCACTTT.

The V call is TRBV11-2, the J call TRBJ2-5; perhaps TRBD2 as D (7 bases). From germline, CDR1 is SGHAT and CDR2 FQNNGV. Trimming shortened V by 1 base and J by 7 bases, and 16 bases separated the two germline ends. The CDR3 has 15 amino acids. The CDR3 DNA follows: TGTGCCAGCAGCTTAGGTCATCGGGGGGCTGGGACCCAGTACTTC. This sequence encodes CASSLGHRGAGTQYF.

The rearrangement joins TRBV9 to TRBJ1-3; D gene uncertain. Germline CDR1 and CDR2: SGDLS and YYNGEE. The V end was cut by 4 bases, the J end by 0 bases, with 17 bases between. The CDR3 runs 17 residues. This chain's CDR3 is CASSPAGPAISGNTIYF. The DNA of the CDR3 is TGTGCCAGCAGCCCCGCAGGTCCGGCAATCTCTGGAAACACCATATATTTT.

The CDR3 nucleotides read TGTGCCAGCAGTTACGGTTCGGTTCGACAGGGGAATTACGAGCAGTACTTC. This encodes CASSYGSVRQGNYEQYF. The chain employs TRBV6-2 or TRBV6-3 and TRBJ2-7; 8 bases match TRBD1. V lost 2 bases to trimming and J lost 4 bases; unmatched junction nucleotides: 13. The CDR3 totals 17 residues. Germline CDR1 reads MNHEY; CDR2 reads SVGEGT.

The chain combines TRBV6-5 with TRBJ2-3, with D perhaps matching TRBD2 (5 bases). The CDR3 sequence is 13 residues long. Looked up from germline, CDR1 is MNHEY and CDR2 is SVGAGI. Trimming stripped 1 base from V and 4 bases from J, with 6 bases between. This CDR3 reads CASSYYGADTQYF. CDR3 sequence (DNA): TGTGCCAGCAGTTACTACGGGGCAGATACGCAGTATTTT.

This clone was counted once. The chain's CDR3 is CASSRQTGSGSPLHF. For the CDR3, the DNA is TGTGCCAGCAGTCGCCAAACAGGGTCCGGCTCACCCCTCCACTTT. This sequence joins TRBV6-5 and TRBJ1-6, with a possible D match to TRBD1 (6 bases). The CDR3 is 15 residues long. Between the trimmed V and J ends, which lost 5 bases and 10 bases, there was a span of 18 bases. The germline gives CDR1 MNHEY, CDR2 SVGAGI.

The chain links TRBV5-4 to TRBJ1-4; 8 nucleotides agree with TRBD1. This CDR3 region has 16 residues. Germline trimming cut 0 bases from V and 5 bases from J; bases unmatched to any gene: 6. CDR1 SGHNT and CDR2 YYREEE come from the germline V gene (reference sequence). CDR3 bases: TGTGCCAGCAGCTTGGGGGGAGGACAGGGAAATGAAAAACTGTTTTTT. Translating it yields CASSLGGGQGNEKLFF.

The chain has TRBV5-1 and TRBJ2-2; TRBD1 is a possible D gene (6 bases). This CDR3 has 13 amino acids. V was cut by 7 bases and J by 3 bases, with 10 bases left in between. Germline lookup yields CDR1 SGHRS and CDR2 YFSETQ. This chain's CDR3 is CASRRGDTGELFF. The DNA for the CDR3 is TGCGCCAGCCGCAGGGGCGACACCGGGGAGCTGTTTTTT.

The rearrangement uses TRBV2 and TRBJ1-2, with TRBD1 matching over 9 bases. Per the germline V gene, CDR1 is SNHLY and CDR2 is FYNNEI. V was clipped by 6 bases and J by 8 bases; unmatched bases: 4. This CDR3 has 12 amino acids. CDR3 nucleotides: TGTGCCAGCAGCACGGACAGGGGAGGCTACACCTTC. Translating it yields CASSTDRGGYTF.

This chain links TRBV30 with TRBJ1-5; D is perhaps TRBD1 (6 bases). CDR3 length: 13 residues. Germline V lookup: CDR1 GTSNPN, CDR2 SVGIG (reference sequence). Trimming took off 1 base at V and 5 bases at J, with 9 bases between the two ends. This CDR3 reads CAWSGRGDQPQHF. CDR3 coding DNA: TGTGCCTGGAGTGGCAGGGGTGATCAGCCCCAGCATTTT.

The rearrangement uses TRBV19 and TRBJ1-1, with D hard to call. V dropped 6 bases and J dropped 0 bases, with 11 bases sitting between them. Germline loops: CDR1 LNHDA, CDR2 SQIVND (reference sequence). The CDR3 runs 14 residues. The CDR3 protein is CASRGWRVNTEAFF. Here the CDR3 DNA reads TGTGCCAGTAGGGGCTGGCGGGTGAACACTGAAGCTTTCTTT.

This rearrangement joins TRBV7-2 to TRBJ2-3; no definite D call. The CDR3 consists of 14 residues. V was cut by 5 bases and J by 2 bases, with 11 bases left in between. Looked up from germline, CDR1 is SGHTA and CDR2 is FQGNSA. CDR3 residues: CASSHGETTDTQYF. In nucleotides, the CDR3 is TGTGCCAGCAGCCATGGAGAAACCACAGATACGCAGTATTTT.

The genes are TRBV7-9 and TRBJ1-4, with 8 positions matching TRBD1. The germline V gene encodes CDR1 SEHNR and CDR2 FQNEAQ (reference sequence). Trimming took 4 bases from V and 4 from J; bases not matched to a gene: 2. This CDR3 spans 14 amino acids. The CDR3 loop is CASSSTGDNEKLFF. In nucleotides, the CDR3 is TGTGCCAGCAGCTCGACAGGGGATAATGAAAAACTGTTTTTT.

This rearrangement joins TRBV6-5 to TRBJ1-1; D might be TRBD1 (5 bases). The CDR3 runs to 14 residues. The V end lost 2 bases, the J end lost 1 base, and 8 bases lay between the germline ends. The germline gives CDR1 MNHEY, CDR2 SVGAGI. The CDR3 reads CASSYDRSNTEAFF. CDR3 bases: TGTGCCAGCAGTTACGACAGATCGAACACTGAAGCTTTCTTT.

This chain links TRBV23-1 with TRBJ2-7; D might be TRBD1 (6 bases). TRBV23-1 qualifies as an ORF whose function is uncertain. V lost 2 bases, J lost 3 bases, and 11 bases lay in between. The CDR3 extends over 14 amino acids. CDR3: CASSQPGQDYEQYF. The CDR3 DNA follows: TGCGCCAGCAGTCAACCGGGACAAGACTACGAGCAGTACTTC.

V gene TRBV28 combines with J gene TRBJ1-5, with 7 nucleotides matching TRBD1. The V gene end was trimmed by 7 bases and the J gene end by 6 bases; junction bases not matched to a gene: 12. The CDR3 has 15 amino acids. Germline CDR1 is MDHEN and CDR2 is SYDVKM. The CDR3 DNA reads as TGTGCCAGCACCCCGTCAGGGGGACACCGTCAGCCCCAGCATTTT. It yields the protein CASTPSGGHRQPQHF.

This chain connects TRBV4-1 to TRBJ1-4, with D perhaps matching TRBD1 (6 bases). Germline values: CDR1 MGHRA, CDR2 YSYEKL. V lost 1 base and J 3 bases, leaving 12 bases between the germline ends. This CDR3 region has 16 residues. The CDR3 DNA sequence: TGCGCCAGCAGCCAAGGCCTCAGACAGGCTAATGAAAAACTGTTTTTT. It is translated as CASSQGLRQANEKLFF.

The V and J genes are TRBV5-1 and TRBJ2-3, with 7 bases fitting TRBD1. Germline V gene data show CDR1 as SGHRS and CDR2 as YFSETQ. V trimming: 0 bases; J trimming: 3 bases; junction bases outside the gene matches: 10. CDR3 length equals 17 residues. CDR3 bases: TGCGCCAGCAGCTTGGCCGGGACAGCCGTACCGACAGATACGCAGTATTTT. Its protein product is CASSLAGTAVPTDTQYF.

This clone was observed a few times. The CDR3 sequence is CASSPQTRNEKLFF. In DNA, the CDR3 is TGCGCCAGCAGCCCCCAGACAAGGAATGAAAAACTGTTTTTT. The V and J genes are TRBV4-1 and TRBJ1-4; no reliable D call. The CDR3 has 14 residues. V lost 4 bases and J 5 bases, leaving 11 bases between the germline ends. Germline CDR1 MGHRA, CDR2 YSYEKL.

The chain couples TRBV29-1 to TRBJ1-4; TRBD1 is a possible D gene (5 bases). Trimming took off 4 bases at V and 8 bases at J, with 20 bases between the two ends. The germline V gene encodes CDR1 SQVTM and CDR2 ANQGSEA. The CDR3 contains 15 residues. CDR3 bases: TGCAGCGTTGTCGTACCATTGGCAGGGCGCGAAAAACTGTTTTTT. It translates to CSVVVPLAGREKLFF. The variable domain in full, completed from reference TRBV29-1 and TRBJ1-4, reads SAVISQKPSRDICQRGTSLTIQCQVDSQVTMMFWYRQQPGQSLTLIATANQGSEATYESGFVIDKFPISRPNLTFSTLTVSNMSPEDSSIYLCSVVVPLAGREKLFFGSGTQLSVL.